This T cell receptor beta chain was recovered during a study of response to subunit inactivated influenza vaccine. Study-wide findings and caveats: After each seasonal influenza vaccination, few new T cells are recruited, the authors suggested.

MiXCR, run by TCRdb on the RT-PCR reads, gives a single entry per CDR3 protein. Altogether over 800,000 distinct CDR3 sequences are present, 21% being singletons, with the ten largest covering 10%. CDR1 and CDR2 (germline): SQVTM, ANQGSEA. The CDR3 covers 15 residues. After removal of 1 base from V and 5 bases from J, the junction contained 8 bases not matched to a gene. To note about this clonotype: Its cognate antigen is unknown.

This sample comprised PBMCs from blood, obtained around 5 days after vaccination. This chain uses TRBV29-1 with TRBJ2-7; 10 nucleotides line up with TRBD1. The sequence came from a man in his fifties or sixties who received an inactivated influenza vaccine. The CDR3, as DNA: TGCAGCGTTGAAGTCCCGACAGGGGGCTTGGACGAGCAGTACTTC. It is translated as CSVEVPTGGLDEQYF.